This T cell receptor (beta chain) appears in the sequencing data of a study of blood T cell repertoires in COVID-19. Study-wide context: Acute-phase and convalescent COVID-19 samples originated in the United States, Italy and Spain. The analysed material was cDNA or gDNA that came from T cells, B-cell-depleted T cells, or PBMCs.

In the original workflow: By means of reference gene primer amplification, nucleated cell counts were estimated. The protocol was immunoSEQ multiplex PCR, while the TCRdb copy is restricted to in-frame clones and leaves out a portion. V and J calls and clone size come straight from that table; D and trimming were deduced from the DNA. Of about 52,000 clones in the sample, around 88% were seen once. This receptor was identified in an elderly woman with acute or convalescent COVID-19. The sequencing input was peripheral blood.

CDR3 coding DNA: TGTGCCAGTAGTACACGGACTAGCGGGCCTTACAATGAGCAGTTCTTC. The encoded protein is CASSTRTSGPYNEQFF. The chain couples TRBV19 to TRBJ2-1; 11 bases fit TRBD2. CDR3 length equals 16 residues. V dropped 4 bases and J dropped 4; count of bases not matched to a gene: 6. From germline, CDR1 is LNHDA and CDR2 SQIVND (reference sequence).